Sequencing of this TCR beta chain was carried out in a study of blood T cell repertoires in COVID-19. Study-wide background: Sources were T cells, B-cell-depleted T cells, or PBMCs; the material itself was cDNA or gDNA.

Study processing details: From reference gene primer amplification, estimates of nucleated cell counts were derived. Method: immunoSEQ multiplex PCR; TCRdb's copy keeps in-frame clones and lacks some. V, J and clone size are taken as reported in that table, and D and trimming were inferred from the DNA itself. In the table there are some 71,000 clones, nearly 90% of which are singletons. The CDR3 contains 18 residues. The germline V gene encodes CDR1 KGHDR and CDR2 SFDVKD. The V end lost 0 bases, the J end lost 4 bases, and 18 bases lay between the germline ends. The chain couples TRBV24-1 to TRBJ1-5; D is uncertain. What was sequenced was peripheral blood. The receptor's source is a man aged 45 to 65 with acute or convalescent COVID-19. As DNA, the CDR3 is TGTGCCACCAGTGATTTGCAGAGATCGGGGTTAGGGAATCAGCCCCAGCATTTT. Protein sequence: CATSDLQRSGLGNQPQHF.